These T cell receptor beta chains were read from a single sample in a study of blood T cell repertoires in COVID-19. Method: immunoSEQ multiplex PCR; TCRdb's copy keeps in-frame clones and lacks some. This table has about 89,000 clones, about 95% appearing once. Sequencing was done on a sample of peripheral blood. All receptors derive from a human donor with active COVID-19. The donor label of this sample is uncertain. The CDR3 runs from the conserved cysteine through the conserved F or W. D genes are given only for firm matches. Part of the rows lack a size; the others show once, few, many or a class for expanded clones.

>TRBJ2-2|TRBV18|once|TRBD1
CASSPVSDRGSAGELFF
TGTGCCAGCTCACCAGTTTCGGACAGGGGGTCCGCCGGGGAGCTGTTTTTT
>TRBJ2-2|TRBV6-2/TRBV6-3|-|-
CASSRLHLDTGELFF
TGTGCCAGCAGCCGCCTTCACTTAGACACCGGGGAGCTGTTTTTT
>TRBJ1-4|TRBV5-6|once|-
CASPRAGEKLFF
TGTGCCAGCCCGCGGGCAGGCGAAAAACTGTTTTTT
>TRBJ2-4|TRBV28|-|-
CASSLIGQGLNIQYF
TGTGCCAGCAGTTTAATCGGGCAGGGTCTGAACATTCAGTACTTC
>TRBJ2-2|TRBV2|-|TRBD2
CASSGGLAGGASVELFF
TGTGCCAGCAGCGGCGGACTAGCGGGGGGGGCGAGCGTGGAGCTGTTTTTT
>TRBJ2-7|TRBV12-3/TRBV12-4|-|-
CASSPDSYEQYF
TGTGCCAGCAGTCCGGACAGCTACGAGCAGTACTTC
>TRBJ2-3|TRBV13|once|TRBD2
CASSLKASGISTDTQYF
TGTGCCAGCAGCTTGAAGGCTAGCGGGATAAGCACAGATACGCAGTATTTT
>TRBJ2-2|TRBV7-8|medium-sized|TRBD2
CASSLAGGPFTGELFF
TGTGCCAGCAGCTTGGCGGGGGGCCCGTTTACCGGGGAGCTGTTTTTT
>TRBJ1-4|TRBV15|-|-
CATSRVPRANEKLFF
TGTGCCACCAGCAGAGTTCCCAGGGCGAATGAAAAACTGTTTTTT
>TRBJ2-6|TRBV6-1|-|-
CASSEQANVLTF
TGTGCCAGCAGTGAACAAGCCAACGTCCTGACTTTC
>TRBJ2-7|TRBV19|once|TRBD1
CASSINRGRHEQYF
TGTGCCAGTAGTATTAATAGGGGGCGCCACGAGCAGTACTTC
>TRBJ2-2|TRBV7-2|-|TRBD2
CASSLARAGVGPGELFF
TGTGCCAGCAGCTTAGCCCGAGCGGGAGTGGGTCCCGGGGAGCTGTTTTTT
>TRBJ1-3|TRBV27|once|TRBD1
CASSLSTGGLGNTIYF
TGTGCCAGCAGTTTATCCACAGGGGGCCTCGGAAACACCATATATTTT
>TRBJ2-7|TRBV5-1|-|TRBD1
CASSSGTGENEQYF
TGCGCCAGCAGCTCCGGGACAGGGGAAAACGAGCAGTACTTC
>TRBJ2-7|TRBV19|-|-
CASSMGGYEQYF
TGTGCCAGTAGTATGGGGGGCTACGAGCAGTACTTC
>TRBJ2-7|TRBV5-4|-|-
CASSSGAGAPYEQYF
TGTGCCAGCAGCTCTGGGGCTGGGGCCCCATACGAGCAGTACTTC
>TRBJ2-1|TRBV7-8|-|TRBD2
CASSFRGGSYNEQFF
TGTGCCAGCAGCTTCCGGGGGGGTTCCTACAATGAGCAGTTCTTC
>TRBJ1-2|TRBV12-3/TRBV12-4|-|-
CASSFGESYGYTF
TGTGCCAGCAGTTTCGGGGAGAGCTATGGCTACACCTTC
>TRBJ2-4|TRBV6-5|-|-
CASSQQGGKNIQYF
TGTGCCAGCAGTCAACAGGGCGGTAAAAACATTCAGTACTTC
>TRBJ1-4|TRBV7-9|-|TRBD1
CASSFQGVESEKLFF
TGTGCCAGCAGCTTTCAGGGGGTTGAGAGTGAAAAACTGTTTTTT
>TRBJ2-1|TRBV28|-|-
CASSLGQTYNEQFF
TGTGCCAGCAGTTTGGGGCAGACCTACAATGAGCAGTTCTTC
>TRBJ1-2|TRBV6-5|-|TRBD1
CASSYSSTGVRYGYTF
TGTGCCAGCAGTTACTCGAGTACAGGGGTGAGGTATGGCTACACCTTC
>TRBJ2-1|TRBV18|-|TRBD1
CASSSQGQGGLGTQFF
TGTGCCAGCTCAAGCCAAGGACAGGGTGGCTTGGGGACACAGTTCTTC
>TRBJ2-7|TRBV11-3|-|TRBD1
CASSVGQAYEQYF
TGTGCCAGCAGCGTTGGACAGGCTTACGAGCAGTACTTC
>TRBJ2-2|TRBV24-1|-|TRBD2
CATGEGYGELFF
TGTGCCACCGGGGAGGGATACGGGGAGCTGTTTTTT
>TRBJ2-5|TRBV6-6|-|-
CASSYVSGGAETQYF
TGTGCCAGCAGTTACGTCTCGGGGGGCGCAGAGACCCAGTACTTC
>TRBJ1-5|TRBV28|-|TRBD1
CASHRSGTGGFQPQHF
TGTGCCAGCCATCGTTCCGGGACAGGGGGTTTTCAGCCCCAGCATTTT
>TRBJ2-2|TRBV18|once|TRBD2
CASSPLFEREGRTGELFF
TGTGCCAGCTCACCATTATTCGAGCGGGAGGGCCGCACCGGGGAGCTGTTTTTT
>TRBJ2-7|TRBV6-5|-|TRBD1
CASSYGQGATYEQYF
TGTGCCAGCAGTTACGGACAGGGGGCCACCTACGAGCAGTACTTC
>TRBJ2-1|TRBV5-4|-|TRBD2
CASSLASGGALGLLNEQFF
TGTGCCAGCAGCTTGGCTAGCGGGGGGGCCTTGGGTTTACTCAATGAGCAGTTCTTC
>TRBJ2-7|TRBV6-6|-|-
CASSSAWGRVSYEQYF
TGTGCCAGCAGCTCCGCATGGGGCAGGGTGTCCTACGAGCAGTACTTC
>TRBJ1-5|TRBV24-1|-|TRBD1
CATSSGQTTSNQPQHF
TGTGCCACCAGTTCGGGACAGACCACAAGCAATCAGCCCCAGCATTTT
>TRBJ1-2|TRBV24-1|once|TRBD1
CATSAPGQPNYGYTF
TGTGCCACCAGTGCCCCGGGACAGCCTAACTATGGCTACACCTTC
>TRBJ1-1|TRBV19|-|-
CASSIQSEAFF
TGTGCCAGTAGTATTCAGTCTGAAGCTTTCTTT
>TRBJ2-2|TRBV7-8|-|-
CASSFRRRENGELFF
TGTGCCAGCAGCTTCAGGAGGAGGGAGAACGGGGAGCTGTTTTTT
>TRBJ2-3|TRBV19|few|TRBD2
CASKSSGRVDTQYF
TGTGCCAGTAAGAGTAGCGGGAGGGTAGATACGCAGTATTTT
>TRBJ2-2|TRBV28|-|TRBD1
CASSLPLRGLNTGELFF
TGTGCCAGCAGTTTACCACTCAGGGGGCTAAACACCGGGGAGCTGTTTTTT
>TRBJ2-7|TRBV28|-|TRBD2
CASSLGGRRSYEQYF
TGTGCCAGCAGCTTAGGCGGGAGACGATCCTACGAGCAGTACTTC
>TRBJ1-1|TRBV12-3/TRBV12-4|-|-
CASSQTGNTEAFF
TGTGCCAGCAGCCAGACAGGGAACACTGAAGCTTTCTTT
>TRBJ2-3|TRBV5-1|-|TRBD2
CASSGIMTSGGSDTQYF
TGCGCCAGCAGCGGAATCATGACTAGCGGGGGCTCAGATACGCAGTATTTT
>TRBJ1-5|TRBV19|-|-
CASSIDSSNQPQHF
TGTGCCAGTAGTATTGACAGTAGCAATCAGCCCCAGCATTTT
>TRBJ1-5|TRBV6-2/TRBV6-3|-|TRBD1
CASSRFGQAEGNQPQHF
TGTGCCAGCAGCCGCTTCGGACAGGCTGAGGGCAATCAGCCCCAGCATTTT
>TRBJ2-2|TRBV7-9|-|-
CASSFRTRNTGELFF
TGTGCCAGCAGCTTCAGGACACGGAACACCGGGGAGCTGTTTTTT
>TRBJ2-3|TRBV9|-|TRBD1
CASSGDRGSTDTQYF
TGTGCCAGCAGCGGCGACAGGGGCTCCACAGATACGCAGTATTTT
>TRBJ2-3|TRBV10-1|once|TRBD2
CASSDRREGTDTQYF
TGCGCCAGCAGTGATCGGCGGGAGGGGACAGATACGCAGTATTTT
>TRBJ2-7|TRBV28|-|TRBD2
CASSLIAGSYEQYF
TGTGCCAGCAGTCTTATAGCGGGCTCCTACGAGCAGTACTTC
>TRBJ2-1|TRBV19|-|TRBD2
CASSIESVAGYNEQFF
TGTGCCAGTAGTATAGAGTCGGTAGCGGGGTACAATGAGCAGTTCTTC
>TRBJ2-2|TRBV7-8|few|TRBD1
CASRAGTGLLLGELFF
TGTGCCAGCAGGGCCGGGACAGGGCTTTTGTTAGGGGAGCTGTTTTTT
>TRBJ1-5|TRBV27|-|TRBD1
CASSTTGTGFQPQHF
TGTGCCAGCAGTACAACCGGGACAGGTTTTCAGCCCCAGCATTTT
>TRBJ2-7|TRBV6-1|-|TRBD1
CASSAVEGQGVYEQYF
TGTGCCAGCAGTGCCGTGGAAGGACAGGGTGTCTACGAGCAGTACTTC
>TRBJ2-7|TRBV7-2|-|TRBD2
CASSLSRGGGVPYEQYF
TGTGCCAGCAGCTTAAGTCGGGGCGGGGGGGTACCCTACGAGCAGTACTTC
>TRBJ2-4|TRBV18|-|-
CASSPSGNSKNIQYF
TGTGCCAGCTCACCTAGCGGCAATTCCAAAAACATTCAGTACTTC
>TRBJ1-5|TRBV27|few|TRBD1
CASRRTGVSNQPQHF
TGTGCCAGCAGAAGGACAGGGGTAAGCAATCAGCCCCAGCATTTT
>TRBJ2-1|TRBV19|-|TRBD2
CASSMGGSPYNEQFF
TGTGCCAGTAGTATGGGAGGGAGCCCCTACAATGAGCAGTTCTTC
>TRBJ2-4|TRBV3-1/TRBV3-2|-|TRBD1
CASSLRTGGGLAKNIQYF
TGTGCCAGCAGCCTTAGGACAGGGGGCGGACTAGCCAAAAACATTCAGTACTTC